One and the same sample provided the 29 T cell receptor beta chains below, sequenced in a study of blood T cells in healthy people across ages. Alongside a J-beta primer mix, a sample-barcoded 5' primer served in a second PCR lasting 7 to 11 cycles. From the 5' RACE reads, TCRdb called clonotypes with MiXCR, one entry per CDR3 protein. The table has 1.2 million to 1.5 million distinct CDR3 sequences, around 39% seen once. Specimen: blood. The receptors stem from a woman younger than 30 in good health.

The chain has TRBV5-1 and TRBJ2-5; 8 nucleotides agree with TRBD2. V dropped 4 bases and J dropped 2; count of bases not matched to a gene: 7. The CDR3 contains 15 residues. CDR1 and CDR2 (germline): SGHRS, YFSETQ. CDR3: CASSPWVAGQETQYF. CDR3 nucleotide sequence: TGCGCCAGCAGCCCCTGGGTAGCGGGGCAAGAGACCCAGTACTTC.

In this sample, this clonotype turned up a few times. This chain joins TRBV4-1 and TRBJ2-7, with D unresolved. The germline V and J ends were trimmed by 6 bases and 0 bases, with 18 bases remaining between them. CDR1 and CDR2 from the germline V gene are MGHRA and YSYEKL. The CDR3 is 16 amino acids. CDR3 loop: CASSVAGSLGSYEQYF. The DNA for the CDR3 is TGCGCCAGCAGTGTTGCCGGGTCCCTGGGCTCCTACGAGCAGTACTTC.

The CDR3 region is CASSLTVYGYTF. DNA for the CDR3: TGTGCCAGCAGCCTGACAGTATATGGCTACACCTTC. V gene TRBV5-6 combines with J gene TRBJ1-2, with a weak D call TRBD1 (5 bases). The V gene lost 4 bases and the J gene lost 5 bases, with 9 bases spanning the gap. The V gene's germline CDR1 is SGHDT and CDR2 YYEEEE. This CDR3 contains 12 residues.

This chain links TRBV5-8 with TRBJ1-4; D call uncertain. The V gene's germline CDR1 is SGHTS and CDR2 YDEGEE. Trimming removed 2 bases from V and 8 bases from J, with 13 bases in between. The CDR3 is made up of 14 amino acids. CDR3 sequence: CASSFPEQREKLFF. The CDR3 DNA sequence: TGTGCCAGCAGCTTCCCGGAACAACGGGAAAAACTGTTTTTT.

This clonotype has only a few counts. The chain has TRBV11-2 and TRBJ2-7; D call uncertain. The J call may be in error: the DNA end matches TRBJ2-4 better. This CDR3 spans 13 amino acids. Germline V gene lookup returns CDR1 SGHAT and CDR2 FQNNGV. CDR3 in DNA: TGTGCCAGCAGCTCTGGGGTTGGGGACATTCAGTACTTC. It codes for CASSSGVGDIQYF.

This sequence joins TRBV7-6 and TRBJ2-3; 12 nucleotides line up with TRBD2. Losses at the gene ends were 3 bases for V and 6 bases for J; bases not matched to a gene: 7. Germline V CDR1 and CDR2: SGHVS, FNYEAQ. The CDR3 extends over 16 amino acids. The CDR3 loop reads CASSFETSGRGDTQYF. The CDR3 DNA is TGTGCCAGCAGCTTTGAGACTAGCGGGAGAGGTGATACGCAGTATTTT.

CDR3 sequence: CASSQGTSGGTSYNEQFF. DNA for the CDR3: TGTGCCAGCAGCCAAGGGACTAGCGGGGGGACTTCCTACAATGAGCAGTTCTTC. V gene TRBV7-3 combines with J gene TRBJ2-1, with 15 bases aligning to TRBD2. This CDR3 has 18 residues. Trimming took 5 bases from V and 1 from J; bases not matched to a gene: 6. Germline V gene data show CDR1 as SGHTA and CDR2 as FQGTGA.

The genes are TRBV10-1 and TRBJ2-3; 7 nucleotides match TRBD1. V shed 9 bases and J 4 bases; nucleotides not matched to a gene: 10. Germline CDR1 and CDR2: WNHNN and SYGVQD (reference sequence). This CDR3 region has 14 residues. DNA for the CDR3: TGCGCCAGAAGAAATTTACAGGGGTCAGATACGCAGTATTTT. It translates to CARRNLQGSDTQYF.

Concerning this clonotype itself: At one boundary the junction diverges from the germline segment, which might be a read error. This CDR3 is CASSSGLNPEAFF. CDR3 in DNA: TGTGCCAGCAGTTCCGGCTTGAACCCTGAAGCTTTCTTT. The rearrangement links TRBV28 to TRBJ1-1; unclear D gene. The germline gives CDR1 MDHEN, CDR2 SYDVKM. The CDR3 is 13 residues long.

This clonotype was recorded a few times. V usage is TRBV20-1 and J usage is TRBJ2-7, with TRBD2 matching over 9 bases. The length of the CDR3 is 14 residues. The V gene end was trimmed by 3 bases and the J gene end by 4 bases; junction bases not matched to a gene: 7. Germline loops: CDR1 DFQATT, CDR2 SNEGSKA (reference sequence). The CDR3 loop is CSARGSGSGYEQYF. Written as DNA, the CDR3 is TGCAGTGCTAGGGGTAGCGGGAGTGGGTACGAGCAGTACTTC.

This clonotype was seen a handful of times. V is TRBV20-1 and J is TRBJ2-4; D ambiguous. The CDR3 loop spans 17 amino acids. The germline V gene has CDR1 DFQATT and CDR2 SNEGSKA (reference sequence). V was clipped by 1 base and J by 0 bases, with 16 bases between them. The CDR3 region is CSARGQNFLLAKNIQYF. For the CDR3, the DNA is TGCAGTGCTAGAGGCCAAAACTTCCTCCTAGCCAAAAACATTCAGTACTTC.

This clonotype was seen a few times. The gene calls are TRBV12-5 and TRBJ2-3, with D possibly being TRBD1 or TRBD2 (6 bases each). CDR1 LGHNT and CDR2 FRNRAP come from the germline V gene. This CDR3 comprises 17 residues. Trimming removed 4 bases from V and 2 bases from J, with 19 bases in between. CDR3 nucleotide sequence: TGTGCTAGTGGTTCCGTGCTGGGGGGCTCTACCACAGATACGCAGTATTTT. Translation gives CASGSVLGGSTTDTQYF.

The chain carries TRBV20-1 and TRBJ1-4, with 8 bases fitting TRBD1. Germline CDR1 DFQATT, CDR2 SNEGSKA (reference sequence). The length of the CDR3 is 16 residues. Losses at the gene ends were 6 bases for V and 8 bases for J; bases not matched to a gene: 17. CDR3 coding DNA: TGCAGTGCCCTCACCCCCCCCAGGGGGCTAAGGGAAAAACTGTTTTTT. Its protein product is CSALTPPRGLREKLFF.

The V call is TRBV11-2, the J call TRBJ2-7, with 8 positions matching TRBD1. CDR3 length: 15 residues. CDR1 is SGHAT, CDR2 FQNNGV, per germline. V lost 5 bases and J lost 6; bases outside the gene matches: 12. CDR3 sequence reads: CASSAGQGPTPEQYF. In DNA, the CDR3 is TGTGCCAGCAGCGCCGGACAGGGCCCGACGCCCGAGCAGTACTTC.

Details on this clonotype: A single base separates this from a much larger clone, so it may be a read error. V and J are TRBV4-1 and TRBJ2-1; D is uncertain. Trimming shortened V by 3 bases and J by 7 bases, and 10 bases separated the two germline ends. CDR1 is MGHRA and CDR2 is YSYEKL in the germline V gene. The CDR3 runs to 13 residues. DNA of the CDR3: TGCGCCAGCAGCCAGAACCAGATGAATGAGCAGTTCTTC. This encodes CASSQNQMNEQFF.

The J gene is TRBJ1-1, the V gene TRBV29-1, with D perhaps matching TRBD1 (5 bases). Looked up from germline, CDR1 is SQVTM and CDR2 is ANQGSEA. This CDR3 region has 14 residues. V lost 4 bases to trimming and J lost 0 bases, with 12 bases between them. CDR3 amino acids: CSVGLAGVNTEAFF. The CDR3 nucleotides read TGCAGCGTTGGCTTAGCGGGGGTGAACACTGAAGCTTTCTTT.

This clonotype was observed a few times. This chain connects TRBV5-1 to TRBJ2-6, with TRBD2 matching over 7 bases. Germline trimming cut 3 bases from V and 2 bases from J; bases unmatched to any gene: 11. The CDR3 consists of 18 residues. The germline V gene encodes CDR1 SGHRS and CDR2 YFSETQ. The CDR3 DNA reads as TGCGCCAGCAGCTCCAGGACGGGGGAGGGAACTGGGGCCAACGTCCTGACTTTC. It yields the protein CASSSRTGEGTGANVLTF.

This clonotype was seen a handful of times. The chain links TRBV20-1 to TRBJ2-3, with TRBD2 matching over 7 bases. The CDR3 consists of 15 residues. With 2 bases clipped from V and 0 bases from J, the junction kept 5 bases outside the gene matches. The V gene's germline CDR1 is DFQATT and CDR2 SNEGSKA (reference sequence). The CDR3 here is CSARPAGVSTDTQYF. CDR3 bases: TGCAGTGCTAGACCGGCGGGAGTAAGCACAGATACGCAGTATTTT.

This chain connects TRBV6-5 to TRBJ2-1; 9 bases align to TRBD1. The CDR3 totals 16 residues. The germline V gene has CDR1 MNHEY and CDR2 SVGAGI. Trimming removed 5 bases from V and 7 bases from J; junction bases left unmatched: 12. The CDR3 spells CASSPLQGAIRNEQFF. The CDR3 DNA is TGTGCCAGCAGTCCCCTACAGGGGGCGATTAGAAATGAGCAGTTCTTC.

This clonotype appeared a single time. V usage is TRBV20-1 and J usage is TRBJ1-2; D unclear. V was shortened by 0 bases and J by 8 bases, with 16 bases between the two germline ends. The CDR3 contains 14 residues. CDR1 is DFQATT and CDR2 is SNEGSKA in the germline V gene (reference sequence). CDR3 coding DNA: TGCAGTGCTAGAGAAGGAGGCGCCTTGGAGGGCTACACCTTC. It specifies CSAREGGALEGYTF.

J is TRBJ1-4 and V is TRBV29-1; tentatively, D is TRBD1 (5 bases). CDR1 and CDR2 from the germline V gene are SQVTM and ANQGSEA. The length of the CDR3 is 14 residues. Trimming removed 4 bases from V and 0 bases from J, with 9 bases in between. The CDR3 region is CSVGQGSTNEKLFF. The CDR3 nucleotides are TGCAGCGTTGGTCAGGGCTCAACTAATGAAAAACTGTTTTTT.

The chain employs TRBV4-1 and TRBJ2-2, with D possibly being TRBD1 (6 bases). V gave up 3 bases and J gave up 7 bases, with 18 bases separating them. The CDR3 runs 16 residues. Germline V CDR1 and CDR2: MGHRA, YSYEKL. CDR3 nucleotide sequence: TGCGCCAGCAGCCAGGAAGGGGCAGGGGTAGTCGGGGAGCTGTTTTTT. This gives the protein CASSQEGAGVVGELFF.

This clonotype was counted only a few times. V and J are TRBV4-1 and TRBJ2-3; TRBD2 aligns across 8 bases. Trimming removed 4 bases from V and 6 bases from J; junction bases left unmatched: 15. Germline V gene sequence: CDR1 MGHRA, CDR2 YSYEKL. CDR3 length: 17 amino acids. The chain's CDR3 is CASSRIYSGRLFDTQYF. The CDR3 coding sequence is TGCGCCAGCAGCCGAATCTACAGCGGGAGACTTTTTGATACGCAGTATTTT.

As regards this clonotype: An end of the junction differs from the germline gene, which may be a read error. The genes are TRBV7-9 and TRBJ2-1; the match to TRBD2 covers 11 bases. Germline V gives CDR1 SEHNR, CDR2 FQNEAQ (reference sequence). The CDR3 has 16 amino acids. The CDR3 loop is CASNLERSGGAFEQFF. The CDR3 DNA sequence: TGTGCCAGCAACTTAGAGCGTAGCGGGGGGGCTTTTGAGCAGTTCTTC.

There are a few counts of this clonotype. The chain joins TRBV10-3 to TRBJ2-1, with D hard to call. CDR3 size: 13 residues. Trimming took 6 bases from V and 6 from J, leaving 12 bases between them. Germline V gene data show CDR1 as ENHRY and CDR2 as SYGVKD. The CDR3 sequence is CAIRNGSFNEQFF. CDR3 sequence (DNA): TGTGCCATCAGAAATGGATCATTCAATGAGCAGTTCTTC.

This rearrangement joins TRBV5-1 to TRBJ2-3, with 7 bases fitting TRBD1. Germline trimming cut 0 bases from V and 0 bases from J; bases unmatched to any gene: 4. This CDR3 is built from 16 residues. Germline CDR1 and CDR2: SGHRS and YFSETQ. DNA of the CDR3: TGCGCCAGCAGCTTGGACAGGGGCCATAGCACAGATACGCAGTATTTT. Translated, it gives CASSLDRGHSTDTQYF.

The genes are TRBV4-1 and TRBJ2-2, with 7 positions matching TRBD2. Trimming cost V 2 bases and J 7 bases; bases outside gene matches: 7. Germline V CDR1 and CDR2: MGHRA, YSYEKL. This CDR3 is 15 amino acids long. The CDR3 is CASSQRRERNGELFF. CDR3 nucleotide sequence: TGCGCCAGCAGCCAACGGCGGGAGAGGAACGGGGAGCTGTTTTTT.

The chain has TRBV20-1 and TRBJ1-1; possible D gene TRBD1, 6 bases. V dropped 1 base and J dropped 0 bases, with 9 bases sitting between them. Per the germline V gene, CDR1 is DFQATT and CDR2 is SNEGSKA (reference sequence). CDR3 length: 14 residues. CDR3 sequence reads: CSARGAGVNTEAFF. The CDR3 nucleotides are TGCAGTGCTAGAGGTGCAGGGGTGAACACTGAAGCTTTCTTT.

The chain links TRBV29-1 to TRBJ2-1, with D unclear. The tail of the sequence fits TRBJ2-7 better, so the J call may be wrong. CDR1 and CDR2 (germline): SQVTM, ANQGSEA. The CDR3 sequence is 12 residues long. CDR3 region: CSTGEPYNEQYF. The CDR3 DNA reads as TGCAGCACGGGTGAACCCTACAATGAGCAGTACTTC.